This T cell receptor beta chain stems from a study of blood T cell repertoires in COVID-19. Trimming removed 4 bases from V and 5 bases from J, with 13 bases in between. Germline CDR1 and CDR2: SGHRS and YFSETQ. This CDR3 is 14 amino acids long. Assay: immunoSEQ multiplex PCR; the TCRdb copy retains only in-frame clones and omits some. This sample has 65,000 to 80,000 clones; roughly 90% occur once, and the top ten carry roughly a tenth. The genes are TRBV5-1 and TRBJ2-1; D gene uncertain. This TCR was recovered from a human donor in a cohort sampled during active COVID-19. Sequenced input: peripheral blood. The CDR3 is CASSLPSFDNEQFF. Written as DNA, the CDR3 is TGCGCCAGCAGCCTACCTAGTTTCGACAATGAGCAGTTCTTC. The full variable domain, with the rest looked up from reference TRBV5-1 and TRBJ2-1, is KAGVTQTPRYLIKTRGQQVTLSCSPISGHRSVSWYQQTPGQGLQFLFEYFSETQRNKGNFPGRFSGRQFSNSRSEMNVSTLELGDSALYLCASSLPSFDNEQFFGPGTRLTVL.